One and the same sample provided the 32 T cell receptor beta chains below, sequenced in a study of T cell responses to AZD1222 COVID-19 vaccine (dated by TCRdb to the early 2020s). The receptor library was made with the immunoSEQ multiplex PCR assay. The table was pulled from immuneACCESS by TCRdb, which kept in-frame rearrangements only. Such tables lose some clones; where checked, under half of the loss comes from unresolved V genes, and the rest has no known cause. This sample has fewer than 130,000 clones in its table, and 70% to 90% of those were observed once. The ten largest clones take up roughly 15% of the sample. In light of the paper, this sample's time point label describes: about 28 days (+/-7) after the second vaccine dose. The sample here was peripheral blood, taken 28 days after the second AZD1222 dose. The receptor set was obtained from an adult who received the AZD1222 COVID-19 vaccine.

The chain links TRBV11-2 to TRBJ2-5; D unresolved. The germline V gene has CDR1 SGHAT and CDR2 FQNNGV. V lost 5 bases, J lost 3 bases, and 10 bases lay in between. CDR3 length equals 13 residues. The CDR3 DNA is TGTGCCAGCAGCCCCCGCTCAAAAGAGACCCAGTACTTC. It codes for CASSPRSKETQYF.

This chain connects TRBV24-1 to TRBJ2-3; 9 bases are a match to TRBD2. V shed 7 bases, J shed 2 bases, and the junction held 9 bases outside the gene matches. Germline V gene data show CDR1 as KGHDR and CDR2 as SFDVKD. The CDR3 is made up of 16 amino acids. CDR3 in amino acids: CATRAGLAGHTDTQYF. CDR3 in DNA: TGTGCCACCAGGGCGGGCCTAGCGGGACACACAGATACGCAGTATTTT.

This chain uses TRBV15 with TRBJ1-2, with TRBD1 identical over 8 bases. V was clipped by 0 bases and J by 0 bases; unmatched bases: 9. This CDR3 contains 18 residues. Looked up from germline, CDR1 is LNHNV and CDR2 is YYDKDF (reference sequence). The CDR3 protein is CATSRDKDRALANYGYTF. CDR3 nucleotides: TGTGCCACCAGCAGAGATAAGGACAGGGCCTTAGCTAACTATGGCTACACCTTC.

The chain carries TRBV2 and TRBJ2-1, with D tentatively TRBD1 (5 bases). Germline values: CDR1 SNHLY, CDR2 FYNNEI. This CDR3 has 14 amino acids. Trimming took off 3 bases at V and 4 bases at J, with 10 bases between the two ends. The CDR3 region is CASSEGRGYNEQFF. The CDR3 bases are TGTGCCAGCAGTGAGGGAAGGGGATACAATGAGCAGTTCTTC.

This clone was seen once. The chain combines TRBV2 with TRBJ2-7; D gene ambiguous. This CDR3 has 11 residues. The ends were cut back, 4 bases at V and 5 bases at J, with 6 bases in the middle. Germline-derived CDR1 and CDR2 are SNHLY and FYNNEI. CDR3 amino acids: CASSVGDEQYF. The DNA of the CDR3 is TGTGCCAGCAGTGTAGGAGACGAGCAGTACTTC.

The chain recombines TRBV3-1 (or the pseudogene TRBV3-2) with TRBJ1-6; D not resolved. The CDR3 contains 14 residues. Germline V gene lookup returns CDR1 LGHDT and CDR2 YNNKEL (reference sequence). Between the trimmed V and J ends, which lost 4 bases and 0 bases, there was a span of 4 bases. CDR3 DNA: TGTGCCAGCAGCCGGAGCTCCTATAATTCACCCCTCCACTTT. As protein: CASSRSSYNSPLHF.

The chain links TRBV7-2 to TRBJ2-7; D may be TRBD1 (5 bases). Looked up from germline, CDR1 is SGHTA and CDR2 is FQGNSA. V was pared by 2 bases and J by 2 bases, with 19 bases between. CDR3 length: 17 residues. This CDR3 is CASSLQGIGQLPYEQYF. CDR3 sequence (DNA): TGTGCCAGCAGCTTACAAGGGATCGGACAATTACCCTACGAGCAGTACTTC.

The J gene is TRBJ1-2, the V gene TRBV6-5; possibly TRBD1 for D (6 bases). This CDR3 spans 15 amino acids. CDR1 is MNHEY, CDR2 SVGAGI, per germline. Trimming took 5 bases from V and 0 from J, leaving 13 bases between them. The CDR3 protein is CASSPTGLANYGYTF. CDR3 in DNA: TGTGCCAGCAGTCCTACAGGGCTGGCTAACTATGGCTACACCTTC.

The chain is built from TRBV3-1 (or the pseudogene TRBV3-2) and TRBJ2-1, with D unresolved. Trimming shortened V by 1 base and J by 6 bases, and 4 bases separated the two germline ends. Germline CDR1 LGHDT, CDR2 YNNKEL (reference sequence). There are 12 residues in the CDR3. For the CDR3, the DNA is TGTGCCAGCAGCCAAGGTCGCAATGAGCAGTTCTTC. It translates to CASSQGRNEQFF.

The V gene is TRBV2, the J gene TRBJ1-2; no firm D call. Germline loops: CDR1 SNHLY, CDR2 FYNNEI. CDR3 size: 13 residues. V dropped 2 bases and J dropped 4 bases, with 8 bases sitting between them. CDR3 coding DNA: TGTGCCAGCAGTGAAAGACAATTCTATGGCTACACCTTC. Translated, it gives CASSERQFYGYTF.

This rearrangement joins TRBV5-1 to TRBJ1-5; 7 bases are shared with TRBD1. The CDR3 is made up of 14 amino acids. V lost 4 bases to trimming and J lost 6 bases; unmatched junction nucleotides: 7. The V gene's germline CDR1 is SGHRS and CDR2 YFSETQ. The DNA for the CDR3 is TGCGCCAGCAGCCCAGGGGGATACGGTCAGCCCCAGCATTTT. It codes for CASSPGGYGQPQHF.

The rearrangement uses TRBV24-1 and TRBJ1-2; unclear D gene. Between the trimmed V and J ends, which lost 1 base and 4 bases, there was a span of 12 bases. Germline V gives CDR1 KGHDR, CDR2 SFDVKD. The CDR3 has 15 residues. CDR3: CATSDFGRATYGYTF. CDR3 sequence (DNA): TGTGCCACCAGTGATTTCGGCAGAGCGACCTATGGCTACACCTTC.

This clone was seen more than once but under ten times. The gene calls are TRBV6-1 and TRBJ1-1; D not resolved. Germline V gene sequence: CDR1 MNHNS, CDR2 SASEGT. Trimming shortened V by 3 bases and J by 1 base, and 6 bases separated the two germline ends. The CDR3 consists of 13 residues. The CDR3 here is CASSDRENTEAFF. The CDR3 coding sequence is TGTGCCAGCAGTGACAGAGAGAACACTGAAGCTTTCTTT.

J is TRBJ1-2 and V is TRBV6-5; D is perhaps TRBD1 (5 bases). CDR3 length: 14 amino acids. V was trimmed by 7 bases and J by 8 bases, leaving 20 bases between them. Germline lookup yields CDR1 MNHEY and CDR2 SVGAGI. Here the CDR3 reads CASMLLREDSGYTF. Written as DNA, the CDR3 is TGTGCCAGCATGCTCCTCAGGGAGGATAGCGGCTACACCTTC.

The chain couples TRBV19 to TRBJ1-2; the D gene is possibly TRBD1 (6 bases). This CDR3 has 16 residues. Germline lookup yields CDR1 LNHDA and CDR2 SQIVND (reference sequence). V lost 7 bases and J lost 2, with 20 bases in between. The CDR3 protein is CASTRGGSDANYGYTF. The DNA for the CDR3 is TGTGCCAGTACCAGGGGAGGGTCCGACGCAAACTATGGCTACACCTTC.

This chain uses TRBV19 with TRBJ2-1, with 11 bases lining up with TRBD2. The J segment lost 6 bases and the V segment lost 5 bases, leaving 9 bases of the junction unmatched. In germline, CDR1 is LNHDA, CDR2 SQIVND (reference sequence). This CDR3 has 16 amino acids. CDR3 DNA: TGTGCCAGTAGTTTTCCGGGACTAGCGGCCTCCAATGAGCAGTTCTTC. Translation: CASSFPGLAASNEQFF.

The chain employs TRBV5-1 and TRBJ2-1; TRBD2 matches 7 bases. The CDR3 covers 17 residues. Germline CDR1 SGHRS, CDR2 YFSETQ. The J segment lost 0 bases and the V segment lost 2 bases, leaving 8 bases of the junction unmatched. As DNA, the CDR3 is TGCGCCAGCAGCTTTCTCCCTAGCGGCAGCTCCTACAATGAGCAGTTCTTC. Protein: CASSFLPSGSSYNEQFF.

The CDR3 sequence: CAWDRTANTEAFF. Written as DNA, the CDR3 is TGTGCCTGGGATCGGACAGCGAACACTGAAGCTTTCTTT. V gene TRBV30 combines with J gene TRBJ1-1; D is possibly TRBD1 (6 bases). The CDR3 has 13 amino acids. CDR1 is GTSNPN and CDR2 is SVGIG in the germline V gene (reference sequence). The V end was cut by 5 bases, the J end by 1 base, with 11 bases between.

The rearrangement joins TRBV7-9 to TRBJ1-1; no clear D gene. The CDR3 covers 14 residues. V was cut by 1 base and J by 0 bases, with 6 bases left in between. Germline CDR1 reads SEHNR; CDR2 reads FQNEAQ (reference sequence). This chain's CDR3 is CASSLEQMNTEAFF. CDR3 nucleotides: TGTGCCAGCAGCTTAGAACAAATGAACACTGAAGCTTTCTTT.

The V gene is TRBV12-3 or TRBV12-4, the J gene TRBJ2-5; D ambiguous. V dropped 3 bases and J dropped 2 bases, with 7 bases sitting between them. The CDR3 length is 13 residues. The CDR3 is CASSFGLQETQYF. CDR3 bases: TGTGCCAGCAGTTTTGGGCTGCAAGAGACCCAGTACTTC.

There are a few counts of this clone. The J gene is TRBJ2-7, the V gene TRBV18, with 10 bases identical to TRBD2. This CDR3 is 16 amino acids long. V gave up 2 bases and J gave up 3 bases; unmatched junction bases: 7. Germline values: CDR1 KGHSH, CDR2 LQKENI. The CDR3 here is CASSPSSGGAVYEQYF. For the CDR3, the DNA is TGTGCCAGCTCACCATCGAGCGGGGGGGCCGTCTACGAGCAGTACTTC.

The chain carries TRBV7-9 and TRBJ1-5, with D possibly matching TRBD1 (5 bases). Trimming removed 2 bases from V and 3 bases from J, with 8 bases in between. The germline gives CDR1 SEHNR, CDR2 FQNEAQ (reference sequence). The CDR3 runs to 14 residues. The CDR3 loop reads CASSLQGNNQPQHF. The CDR3 DNA reads as TGTGCCAGCAGCTTACAGGGAAACAATCAGCCCCAGCATTTT. Full variable domain (outside the CDR3, taken from reference TRBV7-9 and TRBJ1-5): DTGVSQNPRHKITKRGQNVTFRCDPISEHNRLYWYRQTLGQGPEFLTYFQNEAQLEKSRLLSDRFSAERPKGSFSTLEIQRTEQGDSAMYLCASSLQGNNQPQHFGDGTRLSIL.

The V call is TRBV23-1, the J call TRBJ2-3; no firm D call. TRBV23-1 is annotated as an ORF whose role is uncertain. The V end lost 0 bases, the J end lost 14 bases, and 9 bases lay between the germline ends. The CDR3 runs to 11 residues. CDR3 region: CASSQSPDGYF. The CDR3 nucleotides read TGCGCCAGCAGTCAATCTCCGGATGGGTATTTT.

Only one count was recorded for this clone. The CDR3 DNA reads as TGTGCCAGCACCACCCCCTCCGGAAATCAGCCCCAGCATTTT. The encoded protein is CASTTPSGNQPQHF. The J gene is TRBJ1-5, the V gene TRBV28, with no clear D. Trimming removed 7 bases at V and 4 bases at J, with 14 bases between. The CDR3 is made up of 14 amino acids. Germline V gene lookup returns CDR1 MDHEN and CDR2 SYDVKM.

The rearrangement links TRBV11-2 to TRBJ2-1, with 8 bases lining up with TRBD1. V was pared by 5 bases and J by 1 base, with 4 bases of the junction left unmatched. Germline CDR1 reads SGHAT; CDR2 reads FQNNGV. This CDR3 region has 15 residues. The DNA for the CDR3 is TGTGCCAGCAGCATTGACAGGGGATCCTACAATGAGCAGTTCTTC. As protein: CASSIDRGSYNEQFF. The full variable domain, with the rest looked up from reference TRBV11-2 and TRBJ2-1, is EAGVAQSPRYKIIEKRQSVAFWCNPISGHATLYWYQQILGQGPKLLIQFQNNGVVDDSQLPKDRFSAERLKGVDSTLKIQPAKLEDSAVYLCASSIDRGSYNEQFFGPGTRLTVL.

The chain combines TRBV5-1 with TRBJ2-1, with 7 bases that match TRBD2. The CDR3 runs to 14 residues. CDR1 is SGHRS and CDR2 is YFSETQ in the germline V gene. J gave up 4 bases and V 6 bases, and 7 bases lay outside the gene matches. CDR3 in amino acids: CASKREGPYNEQFF. Written as DNA, the CDR3 is TGCGCCAGCAAGCGGGAAGGACCTTACAATGAGCAGTTCTTC.

V and J are TRBV27 and TRBJ2-7, with D unresolved. Looked up from germline, CDR1 is MNHEY and CDR2 is SMNVEV (reference sequence). The CDR3 consists of 15 residues. Trimming cost V 2 bases and J 3 bases, with 14 bases left between them. CDR3 region: CASSLISGTFYEQYF. The DNA of the CDR3 is TGTGCCAGCAGTTTAATTTCGGGCACCTTCTACGAGCAGTACTTC.

This chain connects TRBV27 to TRBJ2-1; D ambiguous. V lost 8 bases to trimming and J lost 8 bases, with 10 bases between them. The CDR3 spans 11 residues. Germline-derived CDR1 and CDR2 are MNHEY and SMNVEV (reference sequence). The CDR3 reads CASPPRDEQFF. For the CDR3, the DNA is TGTGCCAGCCCCCCTAGGGATGAGCAGTTCTTC.

The chain employs TRBV28 and TRBJ2-1, with 7 bases identical to TRBD2. The J segment lost 0 bases and the V segment lost 4 bases, leaving 6 bases of the junction unmatched. CDR3 length: 16 amino acids. The germline V gene encodes CDR1 MDHEN and CDR2 SYDVKM. CDR3 in DNA: TGTGCCAGCAGTTCTCCTAGCGGAGGCTCCTACAATGAGCAGTTCTTC. This encodes CASSSPSGGSYNEQFF.

The CDR3: CASSLTSARSYEQYF. DNA of the CDR3: TGTGCCAGCAGCCTAACTAGCGCTCGCTCCTACGAGCAGTACTTC. The rearrangement uses TRBV7-2 and TRBJ2-7; TRBD2 matches at 7 bases. Trimming at V came to 5 bases and at J to 0 bases, leaving 7 bases not matched to a gene. The CDR3 is 15 amino acids. Germline CDR1 reads SGHTA; CDR2 reads FQGNSA.

V usage is TRBV3-1 (or the pseudogene TRBV3-2) and J usage is TRBJ1-2, with TRBD1 matching over 12 bases. V shed 5 bases and J 8 bases; nucleotides not matched to a gene: 9. CDR3 length: 15 residues. Germline CDR1 LGHDT, CDR2 YNNKEL (reference sequence). This chain's CDR3 is CASSYPGQGAGGYTF. The CDR3 nucleotides read TGTGCCAGCAGCTATCCGGGACAGGGGGCCGGAGGCTACACCTTC.

This sequence joins TRBV29-1 and TRBJ1-2; the match to TRBD1 covers 10 bases. The CDR3 loop spans 14 amino acids. CDR1 is SQVTM, CDR2 ANQGSEA, per germline. Trimming took 2 bases from V and 7 from J; bases not matched to a gene: 7. The CDR3 reads CSVETSDRGFGYTF. DNA of the CDR3: TGCAGCGTTGAAACTTCGGACAGGGGGTTTGGCTACACCTTC.